This T cell receptor beta chain comes out of a study of cytomegalovirus exposure and HLA in healthy donors. CDR1 and CDR2 from the germline V gene are WSHSY and SAAADI. V was shortened by 4 bases and J by 8 bases, with 9 bases between the two germline ends. The CDR3 runs 11 residues. PCR involved 60 Vbeta and 13 Jbeta primers. This table comes from immunoSEQ multiplex PCR, and its TCRdb copy is limited to in-frame clones, with some not included. The sample has 85,000 to 100,000 clones; 81% are singletons. Findings and caveats of the study: Most TCR sequences showed up rarely, but some public TCRs showed up in many donors. Available immune exposure information was restricted to CMV serostatus only.

The donors (healthy individuals) were bone marrow donors. On this clone itself: Its antigen is undetermined.

Sequencing was performed on PBMCs. The chain is built from TRBV10-2 and TRBJ2-7; maybe TRBD1 (6 bases). The TCR originated in a girl aged 2-10 years in good health and CMV-seropositive. CDR3: CASSVGQQQYF. The CDR3 DNA sequence: TGCGCCAGCAGTGTAGGACAGCAGCAGTACTTC.